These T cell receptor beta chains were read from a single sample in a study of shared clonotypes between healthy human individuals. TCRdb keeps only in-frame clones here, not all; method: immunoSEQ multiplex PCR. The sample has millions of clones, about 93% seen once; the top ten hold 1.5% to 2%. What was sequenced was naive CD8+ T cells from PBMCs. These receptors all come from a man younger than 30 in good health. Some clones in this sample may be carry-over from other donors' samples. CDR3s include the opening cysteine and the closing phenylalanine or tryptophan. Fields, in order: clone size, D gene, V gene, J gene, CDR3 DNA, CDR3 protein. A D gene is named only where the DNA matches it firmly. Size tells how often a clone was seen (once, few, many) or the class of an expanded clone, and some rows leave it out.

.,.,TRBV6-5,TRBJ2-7,TGTGCCAGCAGTTACTCTCCGAGCTCCTACGAGCAGTACTTC,CASSYSPSSYEQYF
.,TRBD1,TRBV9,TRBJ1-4,TGTGCCAGCAGCACCTGGACAGGGGTTAATGAAAAACTGTTTTTT,CASSTWTGVNEKLFF
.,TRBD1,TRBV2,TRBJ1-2,TGTGCCAGCAGGGACAGGGGTTTTTTTGGCTACACCTTC,CASRDRGFFGYTF
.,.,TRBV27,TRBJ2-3,TGTGCCAGCAGTTTAAATGTACAGGGAAGCACAGATACGCAGTATTTT,CASSLNVQGSTDTQYF
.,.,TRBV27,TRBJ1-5,TGTGCCAGCAGTCCCGGGTGGGGCAATCAGCCCCAGCATTTT,CASSPGWGNQPQHF
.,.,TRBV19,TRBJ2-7,TGTGCCAGTAGTTCCCCGGGGACCTACGAGCAGTACTTC,CASSSPGTYEQYF
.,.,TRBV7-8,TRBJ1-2,TGTGCCAGCAGCTTAGCGACAGACAATTATGGCTACACCTTC,CASSLATDNYGYTF
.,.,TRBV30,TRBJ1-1,TGTGCCTGGGACCCTGGCAGGGACACTGAAGCTTTCTTT,CAWDPGRDTEAFF
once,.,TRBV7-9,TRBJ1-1,TGTGCCAGCCGGAGGGTAGATAACACTGAAGCTTTCTTT,CASRRVDNTEAFF
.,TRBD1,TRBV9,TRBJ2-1,TGTGCCAGCAGCGTAGATGGACAGGGAATCAATGAGCAGTTCTTC,CASSVDGQGINEQFF
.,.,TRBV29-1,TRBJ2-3,TGCAGCGTAAGCGGAGTTAGCACAGATACGCAGTATTTT,CSVSGVSTDTQYF
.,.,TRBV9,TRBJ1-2,TGTGCCAGCAGCGCTGGGGACGCCCAATATGGCTACACCTTC,CASSAGDAQYGYTF
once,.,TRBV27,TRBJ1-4,TGTGCCAGCAGTTTAGGGACTCAGGAAAAACTGTTTTTT,CASSLGTQEKLFF
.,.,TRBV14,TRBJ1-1,TGTGCCAGCAGCCAAGAGACGAACACTGAAGCTTTCTTT,CASSQETNTEAFF
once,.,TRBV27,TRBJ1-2,TGTGCCAGCCGTAAGGGTGCAGGTCTGGGATCTAACTATGGCTACACCTTC,CASRKGAGLGSNYGYTF
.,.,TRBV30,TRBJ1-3,TGTGCCTGCCAGATAAACCGGCTCTCTGGAAACACCATATATTTT,CACQINRLSGNTIYF
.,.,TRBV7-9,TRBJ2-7,TGTGCCAGCAGCGCTAATCCCACGTTGGCCTACGAGCAGTACTTC,CASSANPTLAYEQYF
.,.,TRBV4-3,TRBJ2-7,TGCGCCAGCAGCTTGGACCGGGGAACCTACGAGCAGTACTTC,CASSLDRGTYEQYF
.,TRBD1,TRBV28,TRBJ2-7,TGTGCCAGCAGTTTATTGAGCGGGACAGGGGGCTACGAGCAGTACTTC,CASSLLSGTGGYEQYF
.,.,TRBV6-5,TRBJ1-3,TGTGCCAGCACCCCCGATAGGTCTCCTGGAAACACCATATATTTT,CASTPDRSPGNTIYF
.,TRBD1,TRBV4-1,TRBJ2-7,TGCGCCAGCAGCACCAGACAGGGTCCCGAGCAGTACTTC,CASSTRQGPEQYF
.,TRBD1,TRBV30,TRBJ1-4,TGTGCCTGGAGTGTACGGGACAGGGGCACCGAAAAACTGTTTTTT,CAWSVRDRGTEKLFF
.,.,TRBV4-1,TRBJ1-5,TGCGCCAGCAGCCTCGTCCACAGGGATAGCAATCAGCCCCAGCATTTT,CASSLVHRDSNQPQHF
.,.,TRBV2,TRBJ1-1,TGTGCTCAGCGGGGCCAGAGAAGGGGCATGAACACTGAAGCTTTCTTT,CAQRGQRRGMNTEAFF
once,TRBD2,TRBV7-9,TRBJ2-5,TGTGCCAGCAGCGATGCCTTGGCGGGAGGGTGGCGAGAGACCCAGTACTTC,CASSDALAGGWRETQYF
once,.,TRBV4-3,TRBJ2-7,TGCGCCAGCAGCCAAGTCGCCCGGTACACGCATGGGGCCCCAGCCTACGAGCAGTACTTC,CASSQVARYTHGAPAYEQYF
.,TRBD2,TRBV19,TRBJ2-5,TGTGCCAGTAGCGAGCGGGAGTTAGGGGAGACCCAGTACTTC,CASSERELGETQYF
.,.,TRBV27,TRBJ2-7,TGTGCCAGCAGTCCCTTAACCAGGGGCCACGAGCAGTACTTC,CASSPLTRGHEQYF
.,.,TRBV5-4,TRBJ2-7,TGTGCCAGCAGCGCAGGGGGAGGGGAGCAGTACTTC,CASSAGGGEQYF
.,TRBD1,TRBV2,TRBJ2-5,TGTGCCAGCAGCGGAATGCAGGGGGCCCAGTACTTC,CASSGMQGAQYF
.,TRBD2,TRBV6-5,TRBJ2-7,TGTGCCAGCAGTTCCACCCTAGCGGGAGGATTCTACGAGCAGTACTTC,CASSSTLAGGFYEQYF
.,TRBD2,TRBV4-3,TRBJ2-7,TGCGCCAGCAGCCAAGGACTAGCGCCAGGAGGGGAGCAGTACTTC,CASSQGLAPGGEQYF
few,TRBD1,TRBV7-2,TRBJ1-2,TGTGCCAGCAGCGTCTCCGGGACAGGCTATGGCTACACCTTC,CASSVSGTGYGYTF
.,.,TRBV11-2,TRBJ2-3,TGTGCCAGCAGCTCCACCTATGACAGAACAGATACGCAGTATTTT,CASSSTYDRTDTQYF
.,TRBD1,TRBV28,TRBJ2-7,TGTGCCAGCAGTTTACGATTTCATGGGACAGGGGCAACCTACGAGCAGTACTTC,CASSLRFHGTGATYEQYF
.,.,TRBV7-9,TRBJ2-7,TGTGCCAGCAGCTCCGATTGGGGGATCGAGCAGTACTTC,CASSSDWGIEQYF
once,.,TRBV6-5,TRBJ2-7,TGTGCCAGCAGTTACTCGACTGGCGAACGCTCCTACGAGCAGTACTTC,CASSYSTGERSYEQYF
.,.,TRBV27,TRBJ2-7,TGTGCCAGCAGGATGACAGGATCCTTCTACGAGCAGTACTTC,CASRMTGSFYEQYF
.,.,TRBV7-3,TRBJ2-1,TGTGCCAGTGATAGTGGGGTGGCGTGGGGCAATGAGCAGTTCTTC,CASDSGVAWGNEQFF
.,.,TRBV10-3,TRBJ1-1,TGTGCCATCAGTGACAGGTGGCAGGGGATGAACACTGAAGCTTTCTTT,CAISDRWQGMNTEAFF